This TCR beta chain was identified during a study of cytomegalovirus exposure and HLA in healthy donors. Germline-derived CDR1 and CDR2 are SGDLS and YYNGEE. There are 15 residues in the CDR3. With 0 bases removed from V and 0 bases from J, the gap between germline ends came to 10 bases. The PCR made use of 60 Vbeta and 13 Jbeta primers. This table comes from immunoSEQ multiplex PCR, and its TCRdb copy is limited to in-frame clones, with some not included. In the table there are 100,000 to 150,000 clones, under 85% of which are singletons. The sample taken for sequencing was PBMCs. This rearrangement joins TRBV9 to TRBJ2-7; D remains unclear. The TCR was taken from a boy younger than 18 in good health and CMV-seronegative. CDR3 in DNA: TGTGCCAGCAGCGTAGATCTGGGCCCCTCCTACGAGCAGTACTTC. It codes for CASSVDLGPSYEQYF.